The next 26 T cell receptor beta chains were all read from a single sample in a study of shared clonotypes between healthy human individuals. Here immunoSEQ multiplex PCR was the method, and the copy in TCRdb shows in-frame clones only, minus some. The table includes about 960,000 clones, 70% to 85% detected once. The specimen sequenced was memory CD4+ T cells sorted from blood. The subset: CD45RA-negative fraction. Receptors originate from a man aged 18-30 years in good health.

The chain is built from TRBV19 and TRBJ1-1; D is perhaps TRBD1 (6 bases). CDR1 is LNHDA and CDR2 is SQIVND in the germline V gene (reference sequence). The CDR3 runs to 13 residues. Deletions cut 6 bases from V and 4 bases from J, with 12 bases between. In DNA form, the CDR3 reads TGTGCCAGTAGCACAGGGTTCTTCACTGAAGCTTTCTTT. Its translation is CASSTGFFTEAFF.

The chain combines TRBV27 with TRBJ2-5; TRBD2 agrees at 8 bases. Germline V gene data show CDR1 as MNHEY and CDR2 as SMNVEV (reference sequence). With 1 base clipped from V and 4 bases from J, the junction kept 11 bases outside the gene matches. The CDR3 is 17 amino acids. CDR3 amino acids: CASSLLGAGAHGETQYF. The DNA for the CDR3 is TGTGCCAGCAGTTTATTGGGAGCGGGGGCTCACGGAGAGACCCAGTACTTC.

The chain employs TRBV7-2 and TRBJ1-3, with 11 bases that match TRBD1. The CDR3 has 15 amino acids. Germline CDR1 SGHTA, CDR2 FQGNSA. Trimming took 5 bases from V and 4 from J; bases not matched to a gene: 4. The CDR3 DNA reads TGTGCCAGCAGCCCTGGACAGGGGGCAGGAAACACCATATATTTT. Amino acid sequence: CASSPGQGAGNTIYF.

This clone was observed a few times. V is TRBV2 and J is TRBJ2-2; 9 nucleotides agree with TRBD2. This CDR3 has 15 residues. V dropped 5 bases and J dropped 5; count of bases not matched to a gene: 6. The V gene's germline CDR1 is SNHLY and CDR2 FYNNEI. The CDR3: CASSNSGSKTGELFF. CDR3 sequence (DNA): TGTGCCAGCAGTAATAGCGGGAGTAAGACCGGGGAGCTGTTTTTT.

J is TRBJ2-7 and V is TRBV9; D is tentatively TRBD1 or TRBD2 (5 bases each). CDR1 and CDR2 from the germline V gene are SGDLS and YYNGEE. Trimming stripped 0 bases from V and 4 bases from J, with 14 bases between. This CDR3 spans 15 amino acids. The CDR3: CASSVASGTRYEQYF. The CDR3 DNA is TGTGCCAGCAGCGTAGCGTCGGGGACGAGATACGAGCAGTACTTC.

The chain links TRBV5-4 to TRBJ1-1; TRBD1 agrees at 9 bases. Germline CDR1 and CDR2: SGHNT and YYREEE (reference sequence). V lost 4 bases, J lost 3 bases, and 4 bases stayed unmatched. This CDR3 is 14 amino acids long. This chain's CDR3 is CASSARTGDTEAFF. CDR3 sequence (DNA): TGTGCCAGCAGCGCTAGGACAGGGGACACTGAAGCTTTCTTT.

This clone was found a few times. The rearrangement uses TRBV5-4 and TRBJ2-1, with TRBD2 matching over 11 bases. The germline gives CDR1 SGHNT, CDR2 YYREEE (reference sequence). The V and J ends lost 4 bases and 3 bases, in that order; junction bases with no gene match: 9. This CDR3 has 17 residues. CDR3 loop: CASSPGGTSGLYNEQFF. CDR3 DNA: TGTGCCAGCAGCCCTGGCGGGACTAGCGGCCTCTACAATGAGCAGTTCTTC.

The J gene is TRBJ1-5, the V gene TRBV6-5; perhaps TRBD1 as D (5 bases). This CDR3 is built from 13 residues. V shed 5 bases and J shed 6 bases, with 11 bases lying between them. Per germline, CDR1 MNHEY and CDR2 SVGAGI. Here the CDR3 reads CASSPSRGQPQHF. CDR3 nucleotides: TGTGCCAGCAGTCCCTCGAGGGGTCAGCCCCAGCATTTT.

This clone was seen just once. V gene TRBV7-9 combines with J gene TRBJ2-5, with D possibly matching TRBD1 (5 bases). V lost 5 bases and J 10 bases, leaving 11 bases between the germline ends. The CDR3 covers 11 residues. The germline V gene encodes CDR1 SEHNR and CDR2 FQNEAQ (reference sequence). CDR3 in amino acids: CASSADRDQYF. The CDR3 DNA reads as TGTGCCAGCAGCGCTGACAGAGACCAGTACTTC.

The chain has TRBV18 and TRBJ1-6, with D possibly matching TRBD1 (6 bases). The CDR3 length is 18 residues. V was pared by 3 bases and J by 2 bases, with 17 bases between. CDR1 is KGHSH and CDR2 is LQKENI in the germline V gene. In DNA, the CDR3 is TGTGCCAGCTCACCGATTGACAGGACGGGCCCCTATAATTCACCCCTCCACTTT. Translated: CASSPIDRTGPYNSPLHF.

The rearrangement uses TRBV7-8 and TRBJ1-6; D remains unclear. Germline values: CDR1 SGHVS, CDR2 FQNEAQ. V was pared by 0 bases and J by 0 bases, with 12 bases between. This CDR3 has 18 amino acids. CDR3 loop: CASSLAGRSSSYNSPLHF. CDR3 in DNA: TGTGCCAGCAGCTTAGCAGGGAGGTCGAGCTCCTATAATTCACCCCTCCACTTT.

The chain recombines TRBV27 with TRBJ2-3; D not certain. The CDR3 runs 12 residues. CDR1 MNHEY and CDR2 SMNVEV come from the germline V gene (reference sequence). Deletions cut 8 bases from V and 4 bases from J, with 10 bases between. CDR3 nucleotides: TGTGCCAGCGGTAAGAGTGCAGATACGCAGTATTTT. The encoded protein is CASGKSADTQYF.

In the case of this clone: This sample also contains other DNA sequences that code for the same CDR3. The chain is built from TRBV6-5 and TRBJ1-5; D call uncertain. The CDR3 length is 13 residues. Trimming took 0 bases from V and 4 from J, leaving 4 bases between them. Looked up from germline, CDR1 is MNHEY and CDR2 is SVGAGI. The CDR3 here is CASSYSRNQPQHF. The CDR3 DNA sequence: TGTGCCAGCAGTTACTCGCGGAATCAGCCCCAGCATTTT.

The V call is TRBV7-3, the J call TRBJ2-3; 13 positions match TRBD2. The CDR3 sequence is 15 residues long. With 5 bases clipped from V and 6 bases from J, the junction kept 5 bases outside the gene matches. Germline V CDR1 and CDR2: SGHTA, FQGTGA. The CDR3 loop reads CASSITGLAGDTQYF. The CDR3 region has the DNA TGTGCCAGCAGCATCACGGGACTAGCGGGGGATACGCAGTATTTT.

The table lists this clone with a few counts. J is TRBJ2-7 and V is TRBV10-3; 12 positions agree with TRBD2. V lost 6 bases, J lost 4 bases, and 4 bases stayed unmatched. The CDR3 has 14 amino acids. Germline V lookup: CDR1 ENHRY, CDR2 SYGVKD. The chain's CDR3 is CAIREGLAGYEQYF. CDR3 bases: TGTGCCATCAGGGAGGGACTAGCGGGTTACGAGCAGTACTTC.

V usage is TRBV5-6 and J usage is TRBJ2-7, with 8 bases lining up with TRBD1. Germline CDR1 SGHDT, CDR2 YYEEEE. This CDR3 is built from 15 residues. J lost 4 bases, V lost 0 bases, and 6 bases had no gene match. CDR3 bases: TGTGCCAGCAGCTTGGCCGGGACAGGAGGTTACGAGCAGTACTTC. Translated, it gives CASSLAGTGGYEQYF.

There are a few counts of this clone. V is TRBV19 and J is TRBJ1-5; D is uncertain. CDR3 length: 14 residues. CDR1 is LNHDA and CDR2 is SQIVND in the germline V gene (reference sequence). V lost 3 bases, J lost 4 bases, and 10 bases lay in between. This CDR3 reads CASSIGDLNQPQHF. The CDR3 nucleotides are TGTGCCAGTAGTATCGGGGATCTGAATCAGCCCCAGCATTTT.

The gene calls are TRBV28 and TRBJ1-1, with D hard to call. V lost 3 bases to trimming and J lost 11 bases, with 16 bases between them. The germline V gene has CDR1 MDHEN and CDR2 SYDVKM. The CDR3 is made up of 13 amino acids. The CDR3 loop is CASSFLTPLYAFF. The DNA of the CDR3 is TGTGCCAGCAGTTTCCTCACCCCCCTCTACGCTTTCTTT.

The chain has TRBV10-3 and TRBJ1-6, with 9 bases matching TRBD1. Germline V gene data show CDR1 as ENHRY and CDR2 as SYGVKD. The CDR3 spans 14 residues. V trimming: 2 bases; J trimming: 15 bases; junction bases outside the gene matches: 8. CDR3 region: CAISEGTGNAGLHF. CDR3 nucleotide sequence: TGTGCCATCAGTGAGGGGACAGGGAACGCAGGCCTCCACTTT.

This chain connects TRBV5-6 to TRBJ2-7; 10 positions agree with TRBD2. This CDR3 has 15 residues. V lost 4 bases and J lost 0; bases outside the gene matches: 4. The germline gives CDR1 SGHDT, CDR2 YYEEEE. The DNA for the CDR3 is TGTGCCAGCAGCCGGGCTAGCGGGAGCTCCTACGAGCAGTACTTC. Encoded protein: CASSRASGSSYEQYF.

This clone has a handful of counts. The J gene is TRBJ2-7, the V gene TRBV19; the D gene is possibly TRBD1 (5 bases). CDR3 length equals 13 residues. Germline values: CDR1 LNHDA, CDR2 SQIVND (reference sequence). Between the trimmed V and J ends, which lost 4 bases and 3 bases, there was a span of 10 bases. CDR3 bases: TGTGCCAGTAGTAAAGGCAGGGACTACGAGCAGTACTTC. This gives the protein CASSKGRDYEQYF.

The chain has TRBV7-9 and TRBJ2-7; D call uncertain. Trimming cost V 6 bases and J 1 base, with 7 bases left between them. The CDR3 sequence is 12 residues long. Germline CDR1 is SEHNR and CDR2 is FQNEAQ (reference sequence). CDR3 residues: CASRRSSYEQYF. CDR3 nucleotides: TGTGCCAGCAGGCGCAGTTCCTACGAGCAGTACTTC.

This chain uses TRBV30 with TRBJ2-6; no firm D call. Trimming cost V 0 bases and J 14 bases, with 14 bases left between them. Germline V gene data show CDR1 as GTSNPN and CDR2 as SVGIG (reference sequence). This CDR3 is built from 13 residues. CDR3 residues: CAWSVGRLEFLTF. The CDR3 DNA follows: TGTGCCTGGAGTGTTGGTAGGTTGGAGTTCCTGACTTTC. Full variable domain (remainder filled in from reference TRBV30 and TRBJ2-6): SQTIHQWPATLVQPVGSPLSLECTVEGTSNPNLYWYRQAAGRGLQLLFYSVGIGQISSEVPQNLSASRPQDRQFILSSKKLLLSDSGFYLCAWSVGRLEFLTFGAGSRLTVL.

V usage is TRBV2 and J usage is TRBJ2-5, with D maybe TRBD2 (6 bases). Germline CDR1 is SNHLY and CDR2 is FYNNEI. CDR3 length: 11 amino acids. Trimming took off 6 bases at V and 7 bases at J, with 9 bases between the two ends. The CDR3 coding sequence is TGTGCCAGCAGATCCGGGGGGACCCAGTACTTC. This gives the protein CASRSGGTQYF. Drawing the rest from reference TRBV2 and TRBJ2-5, the complete variable domain is EPEVTQTPSHQVTQMGQEVILRCVPISNHLYFYWYRQILGQKVEFLVSFYNNEISEKSEIFDDQFSVERPDGSNFTLKIRSTKLEDSAMYFCASRSGGTQYFGPGTRLLVL.

The V gene is TRBV5-4, the J gene TRBJ2-4, with D perhaps matching TRBD1 (5 bases). The CDR3 runs to 15 residues. Germline V gives CDR1 SGHNT, CDR2 YYREEE (reference sequence). The V gene lost 0 bases and the J gene lost 2 bases, with 9 bases spanning the gap. The CDR3 is CASSLEGVTKNIQYF. The CDR3 DNA reads TGTGCCAGCAGCTTGGAAGGGGTTACCAAAAACATTCAGTACTTC.

The chain employs TRBV10-3 and TRBJ2-5; D call uncertain. From germline, CDR1 is ENHRY and CDR2 SYGVKD. Between the trimmed V and J ends, which lost 10 bases and 2 bases, there was a span of 11 bases. This CDR3 has 12 amino acids. The CDR3 spells CATSPVQETQYF. CDR3 coding DNA: TGTGCCACCTCTCCGGTTCAAGAGACCCAGTACTTC.